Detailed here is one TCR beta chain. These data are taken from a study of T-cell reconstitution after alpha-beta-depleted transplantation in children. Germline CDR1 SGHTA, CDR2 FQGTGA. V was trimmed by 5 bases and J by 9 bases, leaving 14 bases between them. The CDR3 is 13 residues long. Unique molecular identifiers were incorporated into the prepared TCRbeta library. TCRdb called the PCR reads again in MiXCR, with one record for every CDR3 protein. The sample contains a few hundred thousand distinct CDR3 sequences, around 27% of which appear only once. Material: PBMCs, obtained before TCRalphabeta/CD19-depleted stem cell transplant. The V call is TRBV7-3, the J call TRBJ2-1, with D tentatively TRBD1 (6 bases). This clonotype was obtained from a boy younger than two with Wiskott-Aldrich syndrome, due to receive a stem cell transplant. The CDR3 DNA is TGTGCCAGCAGCGTAAGAGGGGGAACTGAGCAGTTCTTC. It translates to CASSVRGGTEQFF.